This record looks at one TCR beta chain sequence and its context. Which antigen it targets is not known. No much larger clone is present one base from it, and per-base qualities are unavailable. The junction carries 4 bases between V and J, which are trimmed by 1 base and 1 base respectively. The CDR3 covers 13 residues, taking in both the cysteine and the phenylalanine. Here the CDR3 DNA is all that survives: 39 bases in frame from base 1. CDR1 SEHNR and CDR2 FQNEAQ are derived from the germline V gene (reference sequence). The sample originates from a study of blood T cell repertoires in COVID-19 (TCRdb year 2020). With regard to the full study: The collaborator samples originated in the United States, Italy and Spain and spanned the acute and convalescent phases of COVID-19. The material from the prospective study consisted of cDNA or gDNA derived from T cells, B-cell-depleted T cells, or PBMCs. Subjects who had been exposed to COVID-19, were actively infected with it, or had recovered from it provided the deeply sampled blood TCRbeta repertoires that made up the dataset. A freely available public database, intended as a resource for researchers studying the immune response to SARS-CoV-2, is where the repertoires were released. The samples were drawn from two sources: the first 160 participants of the ongoing ImmuneRACE study, and 1,000 to 1,500 subjects contributed by 6 global collaborators. Sample metadata almost always included a de-identified subject ID, COVID-19 status, age in years and sex. Where available, HLA class I and class II types were obtained from metadata supplied by the sample provider rather than from assay-based typing. The investigation overall reported the following: The amount of clinical and demographic metadata varied by source and participant and was provided uncurated.

TCRbeta CDR3 regions were amplified from genomic DNA by means of the immunoSEQ Assay, a bias-controlled multiplex PCR. The original pipeline was this. The number of nucleated cells in each sample was estimated from the amplification of reference gene primers within the assay. To quantify the absolute abundance of each unique TCRbeta CDR3 rearrangement, sequence reads were collapsed and filtered. Productive Simpson clonality was computed per sample as the square root of Simpson's diversity index over productive rearrangements. This immuneACCESS table, as held by TCRdb, lists in-frame sequences with V and J called but not all clones. Of the missing ones, under half trace to an unresolved V gene in checked studies; the others have no known cause. V and J calls and clone size are those listed in that table; D and trimming were worked out from the DNA. The sample records 50,000 to 75,000 clones, roughly nine tenths of which are singletons. The biggest ten clones account for approximately 1.5% of the sample.

Whole blood was collected in K2EDTA tubes by collaborating institutions according to the institutions' own protocols. For TCRbeta analysis, collaborators shipped samples as frozen whole blood, isolated PBMCs, or DNA extracted from either of those sample types. Sequencing input: peripheral blood. The chain employs TRBV7-9 and TRBJ1-1; no D gene is confidently identified. The receptor was isolated from a man aged 60-69 years with acute or convalescent COVID-19. The CDR3 protein is CASSLGANTEAFF. The sequence in DNA is TGTGCCAGCAGCTTAGGGGCGAACACTGAAGCTTTCTTT.